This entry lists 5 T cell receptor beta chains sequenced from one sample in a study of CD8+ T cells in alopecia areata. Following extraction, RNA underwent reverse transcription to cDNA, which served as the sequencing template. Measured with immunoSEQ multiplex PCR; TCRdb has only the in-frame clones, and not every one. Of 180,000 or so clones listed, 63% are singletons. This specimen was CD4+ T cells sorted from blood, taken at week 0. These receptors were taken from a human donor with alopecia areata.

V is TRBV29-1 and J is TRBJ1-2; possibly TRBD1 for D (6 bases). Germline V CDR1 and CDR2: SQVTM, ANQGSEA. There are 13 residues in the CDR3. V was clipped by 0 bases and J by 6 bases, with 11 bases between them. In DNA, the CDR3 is TGCAGCGTTGAAGAAGGGGGGGCGAATGGCTACACCTTC. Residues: CSVEEGGANGYTF.

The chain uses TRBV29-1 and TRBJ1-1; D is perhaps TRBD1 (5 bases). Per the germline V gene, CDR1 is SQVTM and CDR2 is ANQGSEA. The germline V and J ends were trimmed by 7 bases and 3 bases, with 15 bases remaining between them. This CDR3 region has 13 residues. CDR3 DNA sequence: TGCAGCGGGGAAGGGGTGTTGGACACTGAAGCTTTCTTT. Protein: CSGEGVLDTEAFF.

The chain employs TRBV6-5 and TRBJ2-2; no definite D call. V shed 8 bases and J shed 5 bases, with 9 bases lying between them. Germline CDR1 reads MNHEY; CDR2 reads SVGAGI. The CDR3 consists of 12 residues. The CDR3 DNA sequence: TGTGCCAGCGCCCCGATTACCGGGGAGCTGTTTTTT. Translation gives CASAPITGELFF.

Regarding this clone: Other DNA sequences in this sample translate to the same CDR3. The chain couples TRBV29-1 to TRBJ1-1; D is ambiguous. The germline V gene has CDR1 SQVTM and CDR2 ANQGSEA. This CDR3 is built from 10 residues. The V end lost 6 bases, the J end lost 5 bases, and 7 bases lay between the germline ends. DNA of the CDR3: TGCAGCGTAGCCTATACTGAAGCTTTCTTT. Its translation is CSVAYTEAFF.

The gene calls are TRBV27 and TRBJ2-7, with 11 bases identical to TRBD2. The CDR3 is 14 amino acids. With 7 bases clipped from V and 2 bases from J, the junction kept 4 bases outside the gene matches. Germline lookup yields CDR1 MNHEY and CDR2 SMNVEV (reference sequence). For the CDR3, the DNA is TGTGCCAGCATGGAGACTAGCGGGACCTACGAGCAGTACTTC. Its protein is CASMETSGTYEQYF.